The present TCR beta chain was sequenced within a study of T cells in Graves' hyperthyroidism and ophthalmopathy. Whole-study context: Peripheral blood was obtained at initial diagnosis, preceding any treatment.

Trimming shortened V by 3 bases and J by 2 bases, and 16 bases separated the two germline ends. Germline V gene sequence: CDR1 SGHTA, CDR2 FQGNSA. The CDR3 spans 16 residues. Authors of the study amplified TCR beta CDR3 regions from RNA transcripts. Carried out on the TCR CDR3, a first-round RT-PCR used the HTBI primer set. TCRdb re-called the multiplex PCR reads through MiXCR, storing one row per CDR3 protein. The sample consists of over 500,000 distinct CDR3 sequences, 17% of them appearing once. This clonotype was counted many times. Its matching antigen is unknown. Individuals with ophthalmopathy presented a Clinical Activity Score of at least 3, a NOSPECS grade of at least 4 and a duration under 3 months. Clinical symptoms, serum thyroxine and TRAb, thyroid ultrasound and orbital computed tomography were used for the diagnoses. Study results and limitations: Most thyroid-expanded clonotypes above 0.001 were also found in blood.

The chain has TRBV7-2 and TRBJ1-1, with D possibly matching TRBD1 (5 bases). The sequence came from a woman aged 18-29 years with Graves' ophthalmopathy. Sequenced: blood. CDR3 sequence reads: CASSLAGRSLNTEAFF. The CDR3, as DNA: TGTGCCAGCAGCTTGGCGGGGCGTAGCCTCAACACTGAAGCTTTCTTT. The variable domain in full, completed from reference TRBV7-2 and TRBJ1-1, reads GAGVSQSPSNKVTEKGKDVELRCDPISGHTALYWYRQSLGQGLEFLIYFQGNSAPDKSGLPSDRFSAERTGGSVSTLTIQRTQQEDSAVYLCASSLAGRSLNTEAFFGQGTRLTVV.